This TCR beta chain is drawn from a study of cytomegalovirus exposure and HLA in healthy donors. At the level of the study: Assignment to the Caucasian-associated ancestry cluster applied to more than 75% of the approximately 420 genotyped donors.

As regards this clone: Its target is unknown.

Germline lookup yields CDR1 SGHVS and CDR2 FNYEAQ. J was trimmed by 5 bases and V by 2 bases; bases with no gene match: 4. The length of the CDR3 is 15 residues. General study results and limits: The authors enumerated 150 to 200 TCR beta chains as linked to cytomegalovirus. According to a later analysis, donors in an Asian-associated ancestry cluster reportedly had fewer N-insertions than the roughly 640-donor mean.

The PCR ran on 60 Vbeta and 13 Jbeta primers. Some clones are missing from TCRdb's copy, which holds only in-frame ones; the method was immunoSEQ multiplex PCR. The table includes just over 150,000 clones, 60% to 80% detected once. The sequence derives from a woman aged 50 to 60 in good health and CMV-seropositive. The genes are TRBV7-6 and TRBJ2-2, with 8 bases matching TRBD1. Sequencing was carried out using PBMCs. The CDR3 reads CASSLKQGGTGELFF. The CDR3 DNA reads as TGTGCCAGCAGCTTAAAACAGGGGGGTACCGGGGAGCTGTTTTTT.